These 15 T cell receptor beta chains share one sample of origin, sequenced in a study of blood T cell repertoires in COVID-19. Sequenced by immunoSEQ multiplex PCR; TCRdb stores in-frame clones only, minus some. The sample has about 180,000 clones, roughly 85% seen once. Sequencing was carried out using peripheral blood. All receptors derive from a man aged 60 to 69 with acute or convalescent COVID-19.

This clone was found many times. The chain uses TRBV9 and TRBJ2-2; 8 bases map to TRBD2. Germline loops: CDR1 SGDLS, CDR2 YYNGEE. With V trimmed by 2 bases and J by 6 bases, 6 bases remained unmatched. The CDR3 is 15 amino acids. CDR3 sequence: CASSVLSGAPGELFF. The CDR3 DNA reads TGTGCCAGCAGCGTCCTTAGCGGGGCGCCCGGGGAGCTGTTTTTT.

This clone was observed a few times. V is TRBV4-2 and J is TRBJ2-3, with 8 bases lining up with TRBD2. The CDR3 loop spans 16 amino acids. Germline V gives CDR1 LGHNA, CDR2 YNFKEQ. V was pared by 0 bases and J by 3 bases, with 5 bases of the junction left unmatched. CDR3 sequence reads: CASSQDGGRLTDTQYF. CDR3 sequence (DNA): TGTGCCAGCAGCCAAGATGGCGGGAGGTTGACAGATACGCAGTATTTT.

Worth noting for this clone: Distinct nucleotide sequences in the sample also encode this CDR3. The V gene is TRBV7-2, the J gene TRBJ2-5; 9 nucleotides align to TRBD2. Germline CDR1 and CDR2: SGHTA and FQGNSA. CDR3 length equals 18 residues. Germline trimming cut 1 base from V and 5 bases from J; bases unmatched to any gene: 14. In DNA, the CDR3 is TGTGCCAGCAGCTTAGGTGGCGGGAGGGCCCTCGGGCGGGAGACCCAGTACTTC. It translates to CASSLGGGRALGRETQYF.

The DNA for the CDR3 is TGTGCCAGCAGCTTTCCCCTGGACAGGATAGAGTACAATGAGCAGTTCTTC. Translating gives CASSFPLDRIEYNEQFF. The J gene is TRBJ2-1, the V gene TRBV11-2; 7 positions match TRBD1. Unmatched junction bases numbered 12, after V lost 3 bases and J lost 4 bases. Per the germline V gene, CDR1 is SGHAT and CDR2 is FQNNGV. The CDR3 length is 17 residues.

For the CDR3, the DNA is TGTGCCAGCAGTTACTATTCTCAGTCCTCCTATGGCTACACCTTC. As protein: CASSYYSQSSYGYTF. The chain combines TRBV6-5 with TRBJ1-2; D is unresolved. Trimming removed 1 base at V and 4 bases at J, with 13 bases between. The CDR3 spans 15 residues. Germline CDR1 MNHEY, CDR2 SVGAGI.

The count of this clone is one. V and J are TRBV7-2 and TRBJ1-1; D call uncertain. The germline V and J ends were trimmed by 2 bases and 4 bases, with 14 bases remaining between them. This CDR3 has 15 amino acids. Germline V gene sequence: CDR1 SGHTA, CDR2 FQGNSA. CDR3 in DNA: TGTGCCAGCAGCTTACATAACGGGTTGAGCACTGAAGCTTTCTTT. Protein: CASSLHNGLSTEAFF.

The rearrangement uses TRBV4-1 and TRBJ1-5, with 9 bases identical to TRBD1. The V segment lost 4 bases and the J segment 6 bases; nucleotides outside the gene matches: 16. This CDR3 spans 18 amino acids. CDR1 MGHRA and CDR2 YSYEKL come from the germline V gene. Here the CDR3 reads CASSPGTGIRPNSQPQHF. CDR3 nucleotide sequence: TGCGCCAGCAGCCCCGGGACAGGGATTCGCCCCAATTCTCAGCCCCAGCATTTT.

The V call is TRBV19, the J call TRBJ2-5; 7 nucleotides match TRBD2. Germline-derived CDR1 and CDR2 are LNHDA and SQIVND (reference sequence). CDR3 length: 13 amino acids. Losses at the gene ends were 7 bases for V and 5 bases for J; bases not matched to a gene: 7. DNA of the CDR3: TGTGCCAGTAAGGGAGGGCCCTCGGAGACCCAGTACTTC. This encodes CASKGGPSETQYF.

The gene calls are TRBV27 and TRBJ2-1; D not resolved. The CDR3 runs 17 residues. Germline CDR1 is MNHEY and CDR2 is SMNVEV (reference sequence). V was clipped by 6 bases and J by 3 bases, with 21 bases between them. CDR3 residues: CASSQTSTEIHYNEQFF. CDR3 nucleotide sequence: TGTGCCAGCAGCCAAACCTCGACGGAGATCCACTACAATGAGCAGTTCTTC.

This clone appeared a single time. This chain uses TRBV9 with TRBJ1-2, with a weak D call TRBD1 (6 bases). Trimming took off 4 bases at V and 3 bases at J, with 10 bases between the two ends. The germline V gene has CDR1 SGDLS and CDR2 YYNGEE. This CDR3 is 13 amino acids long. Written as DNA, the CDR3 is TGTGCCAGCAGCACCAGGGGTGACTATGGCTACACCTTC. Protein: CASSTRGDYGYTF.

This clone was recorded a few times. The V and J genes are TRBV19 and TRBJ2-7, with TRBD1 matching over 12 bases. The CDR3 covers 19 residues. V shed 6 bases, J shed 3 bases, and the junction held 18 bases outside the gene matches. Germline V CDR1 and CDR2: LNHDA, SQIVND (reference sequence). CDR3 in amino acids: CASSRGPGQGAFSNYEQYF. CDR3 DNA: TGTGCCAGTAGCCGCGGGCCGGGACAGGGGGCTTTTTCCAACTACGAGCAGTACTTC.

The J gene is TRBJ1-5, the V gene TRBV28, with TRBD1 matching over 9 bases. Looked up from germline, CDR1 is MDHEN and CDR2 is SYDVKM. The CDR3 runs 15 residues. Trimming removed 4 bases from V and 3 bases from J; junction bases left unmatched: 4. The CDR3 DNA is TGTGCCAGCAGTTACGGACAGGGGCCCAATCAGCCCCAGCATTTT. Translation: CASSYGQGPNQPQHF.

The chain is built from TRBV29-1 and TRBJ2-2, with 12 bases that match TRBD2. In germline, CDR1 is SQVTM, CDR2 ANQGSEA. V shed 4 bases and J 3 bases; nucleotides not matched to a gene: 3. The CDR3 has 15 residues. The CDR3 protein is CSVALAGGYTGELFF. The CDR3 DNA follows: TGCAGCGTTGCGCTAGCGGGAGGGTACACCGGGGAGCTGTTTTTT.

This rearrangement joins TRBV28 to TRBJ2-2, with D possibly matching TRBD2 (6 bases). Between the trimmed V and J ends, which lost 6 bases and 5 bases, there was a span of 13 bases. This CDR3 spans 14 amino acids. The germline V gene encodes CDR1 MDHEN and CDR2 SYDVKM. In DNA form, the CDR3 reads TGTGCCAGCAGGGTGGGAGGTAGGACCGGGGAGCTGTTTTTT. This encodes CASRVGGRTGELFF.

The rearrangement uses TRBV29-1 and TRBJ2-1, with a weak D call TRBD1 (6 bases). Germline assignment: CDR1 SQVTM and CDR2 ANQGSEA. The CDR3 contains 16 residues. V dropped 6 bases and J dropped 0 bases, with 18 bases sitting between them. The CDR3 here is CSVPTGRPSSYNEQFF. Here the CDR3 DNA reads TGCAGCGTCCCTACAGGGCGCCCCAGCTCCTACAATGAGCAGTTCTTC.